The present entry profiles one T cell receptor beta chain with its context. This clone was counted a few times. Its antigen is currently not known. Qualities for individual bases were not recorded, and no much larger clone is one base off. TCRbeta CDR3 regions were amplified from genomic DNA by means of the immunoSEQ Assay, a bias-controlled multiplex PCR. The study's processing was this. The number of nucleated cells in each sample was estimated from the amplification of reference gene primers within the assay. To quantify the absolute abundance of each unique TCRbeta CDR3 rearrangement, sequence reads were collapsed and filtered. For each sample, productive Simpson clonality was calculated as the square root of Simpson's diversity index across productive rearrangements. The immuneACCESS repertoire file appears here via TCRdb, limited to in-frame rearrangements. These files lack a portion of the clones; in checked studies, under half of the deficit traces to unresolved V genes, and the cause of the others is not known. D and trimming were read from the DNA, whereas the V and J calls and clone size are those reported in that table. The sample table contains about 130,000 clones; only one count was recorded for around nine tenths of them. The top ten constitute 2.3% of the sample.

The junction carries 9 bases between V and J, which are trimmed by 1 base and 5 bases respectively. Counted from cysteine to phenylalanine, this CDR3 has 13 amino acids. Only the CDR3 part of the read is kept: 39 bases, read in frame from the first base. Per the germline V gene, SGHTA is the CDR1 and FQGTGA is the CDR2. In the prospective study, participants were roughly 18 to 89 years old, resided in 24 geographic areas of the United States, and were enrolled through a virtual design. Cohort assignment in the prospective study relied on participant-reported clinical history from a screening survey and a study questionnaire. Recovered participants in ImmuneRACE Cohort 3 were defined as having two consecutive negative NP/OP PCR tests, clearance from a healthcare professional, or resolution of symptoms. Each participant in the prospective study had whole blood, serum and a nasopharyngeal or oropharyngeal swab collected by mobile phlebotomists. Over a roughly two-month period, participants in the prospective study had the option of providing additional blood draws and questionnaires. Before DNA extraction, blood samples from the prospective study were shipped at room temperature or frozen.

This record belongs to a study of blood T cell repertoires in COVID-19 (dated by TCRdb to 2020 to 2021). Regarding the research as a whole: Samples covering the acute and convalescent phases of COVID-19 were provided by collaborators in the United States, Italy and Spain. A freely available public database, intended as a resource for researchers studying the immune response to SARS-CoV-2, is where the repertoires were released. Where available, HLA class I and class II types were obtained from metadata supplied by the sample provider rather than from assay-based typing. The sample metadata nearly always contained a de-identified subject ID, COVID-19 status, age in years and sex. Subjects who had been exposed to COVID-19, were actively infected with it, or had recovered from it provided the deeply sampled blood TCRbeta repertoires that made up the dataset. The samples were drawn from two sources: the first 160 participants of the ongoing ImmuneRACE study, and approximately 1,300 subjects contributed by 6 global collaborators. The material from the prospective study consisted of cDNA or gDNA derived from T cells, B-cell-depleted T cells, or PBMCs.

General findings and caveats noted by the study authors: The quantity of clinical and demographic metadata differed by source and by participant and was supplied without curation.

The sequence joins TRBV7-3 to TRBJ2-7, with TRBD1 perhaps the D gene, on 6 matching bases. The receptor was derived from a woman aged 50 to 65 who had recovered from COVID-19. The specimen sequenced was PBMCs or T cells enriched from blood (not recorded which). The CDR3 corresponds to CASSLKGVDEQYF. The bases are TGTGCCAGCAGCTTAAAGGGGGTGGACGAGCAGTACTTC.